This T cell receptor beta chain was sequenced for a study of blood T cell repertoires in COVID-19. Clinical history reported by participants formed the basis on which cohorts were assigned. In the original workflow: Nucleated cell number was recorded as an estimate derived from reference gene primer amplification. Clones were sequenced by immunoSEQ multiplex PCR, and TCRdb holds only the in-frame ones, with some missing. D and trimming come from the DNA, and the V and J calls and clone size come from that table. The sample lists roughly 200,000 clones; around 88% were seen once. This receptor was identified in a man aged 40-49 years with acute COVID-19. Sequencing input: PBMCs or T cells enriched from blood (not recorded which).

Written as DNA, the CDR3 is TGTGCCAGCAGCCCGGGGGGTACCTCTGGGGCCAACGTCCTGACTTTC. Its translation is CASSPGGTSGANVLTF. This chain uses TRBV25-1 with TRBJ2-6; 7 bases are a match to TRBD2. The CDR3 length is 16 residues. J was trimmed by 0 bases and V by 6 bases; bases with no gene match: 5. Germline CDR1 is MGHDK and CDR2 is SYGVNS.